The 31 T cell receptor beta chains given below trace back to one sample, sequenced in a study of chemoradiotherapy in HPV16-positive cancers. Only in-frame clones appear in the TCRdb table, and some are missing; sequencing was by immunoSEQ multiplex PCR. The table lists more than 20,000 clones, approximately 86% of them singletons. The sequencing here drew on blood, taken from a patient who underwent chemoradiotherapy. These receptors originate from a human donor with HPV-associated anogenital cancer.

J is TRBJ1-6 and V is TRBV5-4, with 7 bases aligning to TRBD1. The germline gives CDR1 SGHNT, CDR2 YYREEE (reference sequence). The CDR3 has 17 amino acids. Trimming removed 5 bases from V and 0 bases from J; junction bases left unmatched: 8. This CDR3 is CASRIVQGSSYNSPLHF. The DNA of the CDR3 is TGTGCCAGCAGAATAGTACAGGGGAGCTCCTATAATTCACCCCTCCACTTT.

The chain recombines TRBV6-6 with TRBJ1-1; D is perhaps TRBD1 (6 bases). Trimming removed 3 bases from V and 6 bases from J, with 11 bases in between. The CDR3 spans 13 residues. Germline-derived CDR1 and CDR2 are MNHNY and SVGAGI (reference sequence). CDR3 amino acids: CASSYMGAAEAFF. The CDR3 nucleotides are TGTGCCAGCAGTTATATGGGGGCGGCTGAAGCTTTCTTT.

V is TRBV5-4 and J is TRBJ1-1; 9 nucleotides align to TRBD1. Germline V CDR1 and CDR2: SGHNT, YYREEE (reference sequence). The CDR3 contains 13 residues. The V segment lost 4 bases and the J segment 6 bases; nucleotides outside the gene matches: 4. The CDR3: CASSQGQGSEAFF. CDR3 bases: TGTGCCAGCAGCCAGGGACAGGGCTCTGAAGCTTTCTTT. The full variable domain, with the rest looked up from reference TRBV5-4 and TRBJ1-1, is ETGVTQSPTHLIKTRGQQVTLRCSSQSGHNTVSWYQQALGQGPQFIFQYYREEENGRGNFPPRFSGLQFPNYSSELNVNALELDDSALYLCASSQGQGSEAFFGQGTRLTVV.

Here the CDR3 DNA reads TGTGCCAGCAGCTTGATTATATTGGTCGTCGGGGATACGCAGTATTTT. Translation gives CASSLIILVVGDTQYF. The chain carries TRBV7-9 and TRBJ2-3; D is undetermined. CDR1 is SEHNR and CDR2 is FQNEAQ in the germline V gene (reference sequence). The CDR3 totals 16 residues. Trimming cost V 3 bases and J 6 bases, with 19 bases left between them. Full variable domain (outside the CDR3, taken from reference TRBV7-9 and TRBJ2-3): DTGVSQNPRHKITKRGQNVTFRCDPISEHNRLYWYRQTLGQGPEFLTYFQNEAQLEKSRLLSDRFSAERPKGSFSTLEIQRTEQGDSAMYLCASSLIILVVGDTQYFGPGTRLTVL.

The rearrangement links TRBV7-2 to TRBJ1-3; the match to TRBD1 covers 8 bases. CDR3 size: 15 residues. Per germline, CDR1 SGHTA and CDR2 FQGNSA. The V and J ends lost 5 bases and 7 bases, in that order; junction bases with no gene match: 10. The CDR3 region has the DNA TGTGCCAGCAGCCCGCGGACAGGGTATATGAACACCATATATTTT. This sequence encodes CASSPRTGYMNTIYF.

This chain connects TRBV15 to TRBJ2-7; perhaps TRBD2 as D (5 bases). CDR1 is LNHNV and CDR2 is YYDKDF in the germline V gene (reference sequence). Trimming removed 1 base at V and 2 bases at J, with 15 bases between. The CDR3 is 16 residues long. CDR3 nucleotide sequence: TGTGCCACCAGCAGAGGGGTGCGGGTAGGGACCTACGAGCAGTACTTC. This encodes CATSRGVRVGTYEQYF. Full variable domain (missing parts from reference TRBV15 and TRBJ2-7): DAMVIQNPRYQVTQFGKPVTLSCSQTLNHNVMYWYQQKSSQAPKLLFHYYDKDFNNEADTPDNFQSRRPNTSFCFLDIRSPGLGDTAMYLCATSRGVRVGTYEQYFGPGTRLTVT.

This clone has just a few counts. CDR3 loop: CASSPWTGNNEKLFF. The CDR3 bases are TGTGCCAGCAGTCCGTGGACAGGGAATAATGAAAAACTGTTTTTT. The chain combines TRBV6-5 with TRBJ1-4; 8 bases fit TRBD1. This CDR3 has 15 residues. The V gene's germline CDR1 is MNHEY and CDR2 SVGAGI. Trimming took 5 bases from V and 4 from J; bases not matched to a gene: 6.

The chain recombines TRBV5-8 with TRBJ2-7, with D possibly matching TRBD2 (5 bases). The CDR3 covers 13 residues. Trimming took off 2 bases at V and 2 bases at J, with 8 bases between the two ends. Germline CDR1 reads SGHTS; CDR2 reads YDEGEE. The CDR3 here is CASSLADPYEQYF. In DNA, the CDR3 is TGTGCCAGCAGCTTAGCGGACCCCTACGAGCAGTACTTC.

The V and J genes are TRBV7-2 and TRBJ2-2; D is perhaps TRBD1 (6 bases). V shed 3 bases and J shed 4 bases, with 12 bases lying between them. The CDR3 loop spans 15 amino acids. Germline CDR1 reads SGHTA; CDR2 reads FQGNSA. CDR3 in amino acids: CASSFRRGSTGELFF. CDR3 coding DNA: TGTGCCAGCAGCTTTCGTAGGGGGAGCACCGGGGAGCTGTTTTTT.

This chain joins TRBV27 and TRBJ1-5, with D possibly matching TRBD1 (5 bases). The V end lost 2 bases, the J end lost 4 bases, and 9 bases lay between the germline ends. In germline, CDR1 is MNHEY, CDR2 SMNVEV (reference sequence). This CDR3 has 14 residues. For the CDR3, the DNA is TGTGCCAGCAGTTTAAGGTGGGGGAATCAGCCCCAGCATTTT. This codes for CASSLRWGNQPQHF.

This chain uses TRBV11-2 with TRBJ2-7, with a possible D match to TRBD1 (5 bases). Per the germline V gene, CDR1 is SGHAT and CDR2 is FQNNGV. The length of the CDR3 is 18 residues. The V end was cut by 0 bases, the J end by 4 bases, with 22 bases between. The CDR3 loop is CASSLDLAGYGEVYEQYF. The CDR3 nucleotides read TGTGCCAGCAGCTTAGATTTGGCAGGGTACGGTGAGGTGTACGAGCAGTACTTC.

This clone was counted once. This chain joins TRBV11-3 and TRBJ2-3; weak D call: TRBD2 (6 bases). The CDR3 is made up of 13 amino acids. V dropped 3 bases and J dropped 6 bases, with 10 bases sitting between them. The germline V gene has CDR1 SGHNT and CDR2 YENEEA. This chain's CDR3 is CASSFASGDTQYF. DNA of the CDR3: TGTGCCAGCAGCTTTGCCAGCGGGGATACGCAGTATTTT. The variable domain in full, with the rest retrieved from reference TRBV11-3 and TRBJ2-3, is EAGVVQSPRYKIIEKKQPVAFWCNPISGHNTLYWYLQNLGQGPELLIRYENEEAVDDSQLPKDRFSAERLKGVDSTLKIQPAELGDSAVYLCASSFASGDTQYFGPGTRLTVL.

V and J are TRBV7-2 and TRBJ2-7; the D is unclear. Germline V lookup: CDR1 SGHTA, CDR2 FQGNSA. The CDR3 has 13 amino acids. The V end lost 6 bases, the J end lost 0 bases, and 9 bases lay between the germline ends. The CDR3 is CASSLSSSYEQYF. The CDR3 DNA is TGTGCCAGCAGTTTAAGCAGCTCCTACGAGCAGTACTTC.

The V call is TRBV18, the J call TRBJ1-1; 8 bases are shared with TRBD1. This CDR3 region has 15 residues. Germline V lookup: CDR1 KGHSH, CDR2 LQKENI. V was clipped by 1 base and J by 2 bases; unmatched bases: 3. CDR3 region: CASSPLQGVNTEAFF. CDR3 in DNA: TGTGCCAGCTCACCACTACAGGGGGTTAACACTGAAGCTTTCTTT.

The chain links TRBV10-3 to TRBJ2-2, with TRBD2 matching over 7 bases. V was pared by 10 bases and J by 0 bases, with 5 bases of the junction left unmatched. The CDR3 is made up of 14 amino acids. CDR1 and CDR2 (germline): ENHRY, SYGVKD. DNA for the CDR3: TGTGCCACCTTAGCGGGTCCGAACACCGGGGAGCTGTTTTTT. Translating gives CATLAGPNTGELFF.

The chain couples TRBV28 to TRBJ2-1, with 8 positions matching TRBD2. V lost 6 bases, J lost 2 bases, and 18 bases stayed unmatched. The CDR3 sequence is 19 residues long. Germline V CDR1 and CDR2: MDHEN, SYDVKM. The chain's CDR3 is CASRGGLAGTLSPYNEQFF. CDR3 nucleotide sequence: TGTGCCAGCAGGGGAGGGTTAGCGGGGACTCTTAGCCCCTACAATGAGCAGTTCTTC. Filled out from reference TRBV28 and TRBJ2-1, the complete variable domain reads DVKVTQSSRYLVKRTGEKVFLECVQDMDHENMFWYRQDPGLGLRLIYFSYDVKMKEKGDIPEGYSVSREKKERFSLILESASTNQTSMYLCASRGGLAGTLSPYNEQFFGPGTRLTVL.

The chain couples TRBV7-9 to TRBJ2-7, with TRBD2 as a possible D gene (5 bases). CDR3 length equals 12 residues. V was pared by 5 bases and J by 4 bases, with 9 bases between. Looked up from germline, CDR1 is SEHNR and CDR2 is FQNEAQ (reference sequence). The CDR3 sequence: CASSQTGYEQYF. DNA for the CDR3: TGTGCCAGCAGCCAGACGGGGTACGAGCAGTACTTC.

V is TRBV5-6 and J is TRBJ2-1; 8 bases are a match to TRBD2. Looked up from germline, CDR1 is SGHDT and CDR2 is YYEEEE. V gave up 2 bases and J gave up 6 bases; unmatched junction bases: 7. This CDR3 is built from 15 residues. The DNA for the CDR3 is TGTGCCAGCAGCTTACTAGCGGCGGGTATCAATGAGCAGTTCTTC. Amino acids: CASSLLAAGINEQFF.

This clone was found once. The chain employs TRBV12-5 and TRBJ2-5; 14 bases match TRBD2. CDR1 LGHNT and CDR2 FRNRAP come from the germline V gene. V shed 4 bases and J 5 bases; nucleotides not matched to a gene: 6. The CDR3 consists of 16 residues. CDR3 nucleotide sequence: TGTGCTAGTGGTTGGGGACTAGCGGGAGATAGTGAGACCCAGTACTTC. Its protein is CASGWGLAGDSETQYF.

The rearrangement uses TRBV27 and TRBJ2-7; D may correspond to TRBD1 or TRBD2 (5 bases each). The V end lost 2 bases, the J end lost 4 bases, and 9 bases lay between the germline ends. This CDR3 is built from 13 residues. The germline CDR1 and CDR2 sequences are MNHEY and SMNVEV (reference sequence). CDR3 residues: CASSLGREYEQYF. The CDR3 region has the DNA TGTGCCAGCAGTTTAGGCAGGGAGTACGAGCAGTACTTC.

The chain is built from TRBV6-4 and TRBJ2-1; the match to TRBD2 covers 7 bases. CDR1 and CDR2 from the germline V gene are MRHNA and SNTAGT. J lost 5 bases, V lost 0 bases, and 7 bases had no gene match. The CDR3 extends over 16 amino acids. CDR3 DNA sequence: TGTGCCAGCAGTGACTCAGTACTAGCGCCCCACAATGAGCAGTTCTTC. It translates to CASSDSVLAPHNEQFF.

The gene calls are TRBV9 and TRBJ2-5, with D possibly TRBD1 on 5 matching bases. Trimming removed 2 bases at V and 4 bases at J, with 15 bases between. CDR1 is SGDLS and CDR2 is YYNGEE in the germline V gene. This CDR3 has 15 residues. The CDR3 reads CASSVTGLGRETQYF. CDR3 coding DNA: TGTGCCAGCAGCGTCACAGGTTTAGGGCGAGAGACCCAGTACTTC.

V gene TRBV19 combines with J gene TRBJ2-7; a possible D gene is TRBD1 (5 bases). Germline values: CDR1 LNHDA, CDR2 SQIVND (reference sequence). This CDR3 spans 15 amino acids. The germline V and J ends were trimmed by 1 base and 3 bases, with 13 bases remaining between them. The CDR3 region is CASSIGGASLYEQYF. DNA of the CDR3: TGTGCCAGTAGTATAGGGGGCGCAAGTCTCTACGAGCAGTACTTC. The full variable domain, completed using reference TRBV19 and TRBJ2-7, is DGGITQSPKYLFRKEGQNVTLSCEQNLNHDAMYWYRQDPGQGLRLIYYSQIVNDFQKGDIAEGYSVSREKKESFPLTVTSAQKNPTAFYLCASSIGGASLYEQYFGPGTRLTVT.

The chain is built from TRBV9 and TRBJ1-3; D gene uncertain. The CDR3 loop spans 16 amino acids. Germline lookup yields CDR1 SGDLS and CDR2 YYNGEE. Between the trimmed V and J ends, which lost 0 bases and 4 bases, there was a span of 14 bases. The CDR3 nucleotides read TGTGCCAGCAGCGTAGACAGACCCGCCGCGGGAAACACCATATATTTT. It specifies CASSVDRPAAGNTIYF.

The chain couples TRBV5-1 to TRBJ2-3, with D possibly being TRBD1 or TRBD2 (5 bases each). This CDR3 has 15 residues. V was shortened by 4 bases and J by 3 bases, with 15 bases between the two germline ends. CDR1 and CDR2 (germline): SGHRS, YFSETQ. The CDR3 sequence is CASSTGPSTTDTQYF. The CDR3 bases are TGCGCCAGCAGCACGGGACCCTCCACGACAGATACGCAGTATTTT.

This clone appeared once. CDR3 nucleotide sequence: TGTGCCAGCAGTTTTTCGGGGACAGGGGTTTACTCTGGGGCCAACGTCCTGACTTTC. Residues: CASSFSGTGVYSGANVLTF. V gene TRBV7-3 combines with J gene TRBJ2-6; the match to TRBD1 covers 10 bases. Germline lookup yields CDR1 SGHTA and CDR2 FQGTGA. Losses at the gene ends were 6 bases for V and 0 bases for J; bases not matched to a gene: 11. The CDR3 totals 19 residues.

The gene calls are TRBV9 and TRBJ1-3; D is possibly TRBD1 (6 bases). CDR1 is SGDLS and CDR2 is YYNGEE in the germline V gene. The germline V and J ends were trimmed by 0 bases and 4 bases, with 8 bases remaining between them. The CDR3 runs 14 residues. CDR3 nucleotides: TGTGCCAGCAGCGTAGAAACAGGGGGAAACACCATATATTTT. Amino acids: CASSVETGGNTIYF.

V and J are TRBV18 and TRBJ2-2, with a tentative D call TRBD1 (5 bases). The V end lost 2 bases, the J end lost 1 base, and 11 bases lay between the germline ends. Per germline, CDR1 KGHSH and CDR2 LQKENI. The CDR3 is made up of 16 amino acids. CDR3: CASSPNRQGNTGELFF. The DNA for the CDR3 is TGTGCCAGCTCACCAAATAGGCAGGGGAACACCGGGGAGCTGTTTTTT.

V usage is TRBV2 and J usage is TRBJ2-2; D is unresolved. V lost 0 bases and J 6 bases, leaving 5 bases between the germline ends. CDR1 is SNHLY and CDR2 is FYNNEI in the germline V gene. The CDR3 is 13 residues long. The CDR3 sequence: CASSEAHAGELFF. The CDR3 nucleotides read TGTGCCAGCAGTGAAGCGCACGCCGGGGAGCTGTTTTTT.

The chain has TRBV6-5 and TRBJ2-2, with unresolved D. Germline CDR1 MNHEY, CDR2 SVGAGI. This CDR3 has 13 amino acids. V was pared by 9 bases and J by 3 bases, with 11 bases between. CDR3 DNA: TGTGCCAGTTGGGGATCCTACACCGGGGAGCTGTTTTTT. Amino acid sequence: CASWGSYTGELFF.

J is TRBJ2-3 and V is TRBV5-4; no reliable D call. V shed 2 bases and J shed 0 bases, with 13 bases lying between them. CDR1 SGHNT and CDR2 YYREEE come from the germline V gene (reference sequence). The CDR3 loop spans 16 amino acids. The CDR3 region has the DNA TGTGCCAGCAGCTTCCCGGACCTTGCGAGCACAGATACGCAGTATTTT. Translation: CASSFPDLASTDTQYF.